The T cell receptor (beta chain) under discussion was sequenced for a study of T cell responses to AZD1222 COVID-19 vaccine. Data came from immunoSEQ multiplex PCR; TCRdb stores just in-frame clones and leaves some out. Among about 130,000 clones, around 90% were seen once, and the ten largest hold 5% to 6%. This clonotype was obtained from an adult who received the AZD1222 COVID-19 vaccine. The material was peripheral blood, obtained 28 days after the second AZD1222 dose.

CDR3 loop: CASSRDSRLPYEQYF. DNA for the CDR3: TGTGCCAGCAGCCGGGACAGTCGGCTTCCCTACGAGCAGTACTTC. The V call is TRBV7-2, the J call TRBJ2-7; 7 positions match TRBD1. The CDR3 has 15 amino acids. The V gene's germline CDR1 is SGHTA and CDR2 FQGNSA. V shed 5 bases and J 2 bases; nucleotides not matched to a gene: 9. The full variable domain, in which reference TRBV7-2 and TRBJ2-7 provide the parts outside the CDR3, is GAGVSQSPSNKVTEKGKDVELRCDPISGHTALYWYRQSLGQGLEFLIYFQGNSAPDKSGLPSDRFSAERTGGSVSTLTIQRTQQEDSAVYLCASSRDSRLPYEQYFGPGTRLTVT.